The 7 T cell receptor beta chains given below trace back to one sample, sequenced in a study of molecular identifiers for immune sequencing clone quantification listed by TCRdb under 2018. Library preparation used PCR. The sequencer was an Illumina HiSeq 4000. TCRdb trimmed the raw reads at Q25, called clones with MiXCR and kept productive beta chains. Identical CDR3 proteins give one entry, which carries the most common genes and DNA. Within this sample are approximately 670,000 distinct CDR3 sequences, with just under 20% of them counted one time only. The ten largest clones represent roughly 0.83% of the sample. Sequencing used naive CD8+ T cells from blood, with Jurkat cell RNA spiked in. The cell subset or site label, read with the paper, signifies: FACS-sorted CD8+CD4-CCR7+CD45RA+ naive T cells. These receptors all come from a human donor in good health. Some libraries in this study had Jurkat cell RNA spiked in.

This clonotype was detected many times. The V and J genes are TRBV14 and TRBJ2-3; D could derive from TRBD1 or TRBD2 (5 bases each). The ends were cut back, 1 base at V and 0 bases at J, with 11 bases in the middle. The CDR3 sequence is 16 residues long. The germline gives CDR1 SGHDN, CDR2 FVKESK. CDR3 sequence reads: CASSQGDGASTDTQYF. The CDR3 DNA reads TGTGCCAGCAGCCAAGGGGACGGGGCAAGCACAGATACGCAGTATTTT.

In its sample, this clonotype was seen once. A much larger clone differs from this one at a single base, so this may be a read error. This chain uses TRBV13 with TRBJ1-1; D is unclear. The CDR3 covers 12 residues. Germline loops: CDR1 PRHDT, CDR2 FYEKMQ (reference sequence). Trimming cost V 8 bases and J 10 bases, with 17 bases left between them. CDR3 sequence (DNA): TGTGCCAGCGGCCCTACGGGTGTGGTAGCTTTCTTT. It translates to CASGPTGVVAFF.

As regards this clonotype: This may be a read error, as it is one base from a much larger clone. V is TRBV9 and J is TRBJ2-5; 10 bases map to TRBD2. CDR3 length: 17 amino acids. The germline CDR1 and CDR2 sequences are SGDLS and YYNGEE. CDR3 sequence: CACSVALSGGASETQYF. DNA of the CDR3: TGTGCCTGCAGCGTAGCTTTGAGCGGGGGGGCCTCAGAGACCCAGTACTTC.

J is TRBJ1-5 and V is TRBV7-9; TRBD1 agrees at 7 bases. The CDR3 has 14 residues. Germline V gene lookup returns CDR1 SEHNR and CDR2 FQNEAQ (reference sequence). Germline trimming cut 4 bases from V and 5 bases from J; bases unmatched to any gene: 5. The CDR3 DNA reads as TGTGCCAGCAGCTCTGACAGGGAACATCAGCCCCAGCATTTT. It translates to CASSSDREHQPQHF.

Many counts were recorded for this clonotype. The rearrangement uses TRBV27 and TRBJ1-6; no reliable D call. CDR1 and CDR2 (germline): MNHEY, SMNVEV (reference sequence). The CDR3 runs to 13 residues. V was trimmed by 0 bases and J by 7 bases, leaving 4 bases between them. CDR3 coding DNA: TGTGCCAGCAGTTTATCTCTAAATTCACCCCTCCACTTT. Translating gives CASSLSLNSPLHF.

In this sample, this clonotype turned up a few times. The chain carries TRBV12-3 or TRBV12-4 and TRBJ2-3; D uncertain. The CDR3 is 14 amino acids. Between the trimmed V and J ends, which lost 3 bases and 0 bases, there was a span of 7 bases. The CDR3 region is CASSFSRSTDTQYF. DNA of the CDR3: TGTGCCAGCAGTTTTAGCAGAAGCACAGATACGCAGTATTTT.

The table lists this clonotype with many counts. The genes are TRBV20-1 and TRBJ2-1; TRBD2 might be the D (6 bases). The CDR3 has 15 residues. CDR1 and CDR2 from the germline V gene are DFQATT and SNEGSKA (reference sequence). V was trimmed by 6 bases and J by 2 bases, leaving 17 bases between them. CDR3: CSADPAGTTYNEQFF. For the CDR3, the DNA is TGCAGTGCCGACCCAGCGGGCACGACCTACAATGAGCAGTTCTTC.